Below are 2 T cell receptor beta chains sequenced from a single sample in a study of response to subunit inactivated influenza vaccine. Each CDR3 protein is one row after TCRdb ran MiXCR on the RT-PCR reads. This table holds roughly 620,000 distinct CDR3 sequences, approximately 10% found once. These sequences were also reported in another study, on T cells expressing NK-cell markers. As that study records: It was by 5'RACE template switching with UMIs that TCR beta cDNA was made.

This sample comprised PBMCs from blood, obtained on the day of vaccination. Receptors were obtained from a man aged 45 to 65 who received an inactivated influenza vaccine.

This clonotype turned up a few times. V and J are TRBV7-2 and TRBJ2-4; D ambiguous. Germline CDR1 reads SGHTA; CDR2 reads FQGNSA. This CDR3 is built from 15 residues. Between the trimmed V and J ends, which lost 1 base and 0 bases, there was a span of 7 bases. This CDR3 reads CASSLEALAKNIQYF. In DNA form, the CDR3 reads TGTGCCAGCAGCTTAGAGGCTTTAGCCAAAAACATTCAGTACTTC.

The chain recombines TRBV5-1 with TRBJ1-4, with D hard to call. V shed 0 bases and J shed 2 bases, with 5 bases lying between them. Germline-derived CDR1 and CDR2 are SGHRS and YFSETQ. The CDR3 is 14 residues long. CDR3 nucleotide sequence: TGCGCCAGCAGCTTGGAACCCACTAATGAAAAACTGTTTTTT. Its protein product is CASSLEPTNEKLFF.